The source of this TCR beta chain is a study of blood T cell repertoires in COVID-19 (dated by TCRdb to 2020 to 2021). In the study overall: Samples from collaborators originated in the United States, Italy and Spain and spanned both the acute and convalescent phases of COVID-19. Samples were obtained from the ongoing ImmuneRACE study (first 160 participants) and from about 1,300 subjects provided by 6 global collaborators. The sample metadata nearly always contained a de-identified subject ID, COVID-19 status, age in years and sex. The prospective study material was composed of cDNA or gDNA derived from T cells, B-cell-depleted T cells, or PBMCs. Where available, HLA class I and class II types were obtained from metadata supplied by the sample provider rather than from assay-based typing. Subjects who had been exposed to COVID-19, were actively infected with it, or had recovered from it provided the deeply sampled blood TCRbeta repertoires that made up the dataset. The repertoires were released in a freely available public database meant as a resource for research on the immune response to SARS-CoV-2.

TCRbeta CDR3 regions were amplified from genomic DNA using the immunoSEQ Assay, a bias-controlled multiplex PCR. For the original study's pipeline: The number of nucleated cells in each sample was estimated by amplification of reference gene primers within the assay. Sequence reads were collapsed and filtered to measure the absolute abundance of every unique TCRbeta CDR3 rearrangement. For each sample, productive Simpson clonality was calculated as the square root of Simpson's diversity index over productive rearrangements. TCRdb's version of the immuneACCESS table is confined to in-frame rearrangements and falls short of the full clone set. An unresolved V gene accounts for under half of the shortfall where checked; the remainder is of unknown origin. For V, J and clone size, that table is used; D and trimming come from the DNA. In all, the sample holds about 75,000 clones, and 85% to 90% of those were seen once. About 2.7% of the sample is in the top ten clones.

Worth noting for this clone: Its recognized antigen is unknown. No per-base quality is available; no much larger clone lies one base away.

The research as a whole found: How much clinical and demographic metadata was included differed by source and by participant, and the metadata was provided uncurated.

Each collaborating institution followed its own protocols to collect whole blood in K2EDTA tubes. For TCRbeta analysis, collaborators shipped samples as frozen whole blood, isolated PBMCs, or DNA extracted from either of those sample types. In the germline V gene, CDR1 corresponds to SNHLY and CDR2 to FYNNEI. From the cysteine through the phenylalanine, the CDR3 covers 14 amino acids. Only the CDR3 portion is preserved as DNA: 42 bases, with reading frame beginning at the first base. V was cut back by 3 bases and J by 4 bases, leaving a gap of 10 bases between them. The sequencing sample was made of peripheral blood. This TCR derives from a human donor in a cohort sampled during active COVID-19. The rearrangement joined TRBV2 to TRBJ1-5; TRBD1 might be the D gene, on 6 matching bases. At the DNA level, the sequence is TGTGCCAGCAGTGAGGACAGATCGAATCAGCCCCAGCATTTT. Its translation is CASSEDRSNQPQHF.